One sample yielded the 6 T cell receptor beta chains listed below, sequenced in a study of T cell responses to AZD1222 COVID-19 vaccine. Sequenced by immunoSEQ multiplex PCR; TCRdb stores in-frame clones only, minus some. The sample has 84,000 or so clones, just over 85% seen once. Specimen: peripheral blood, collected on day 0 of AZD1222 vaccination. The receptors stem from an adult in good health.

This chain uses TRBV19 with TRBJ1-1; the D is unclear. CDR3 length equals 13 residues. The V end lost 5 bases, the J end lost 1 base, and 8 bases lay between the germline ends. The germline V gene has CDR1 LNHDA and CDR2 SQIVND (reference sequence). The CDR3 reads CASSRTANTEAFF. The CDR3 nucleotides read TGTGCCAGTAGTCGGACGGCGAACACTGAAGCTTTCTTT.

The chain joins TRBV18 to TRBJ2-5; D is undetermined. Germline V CDR1 and CDR2: KGHSH, LQKENI. The CDR3 spans 13 residues. V dropped 1 base and J dropped 2 bases, with 5 bases sitting between them. CDR3 bases: TGTGCCAGCTCACCACGCGATCAAGAGACCCAGTACTTC. It specifies CASSPRDQETQYF.

The chain employs TRBV5-8 and TRBJ1-5; 9 nucleotides agree with TRBD1. CDR3 size: 14 residues. Germline V gives CDR1 SGHTS, CDR2 YDEGEE. V shed 3 bases and J 8 bases; nucleotides not matched to a gene: 6. CDR3 residues: CASSSGQGDEPQHF. As DNA, the CDR3 is TGTGCCAGCAGCTCGGGACAGGGTGACGAGCCCCAGCATTTT.

The chain uses TRBV28 and TRBJ1-6; D is unclear. V lost 6 bases and J lost 7, with 13 bases in between. The CDR3 is made up of 14 amino acids. Per germline, CDR1 MDHEN and CDR2 SYDVKM. CDR3 region: CASSHGRENSPLHF. The CDR3 DNA is TGTGCCAGCAGCCACGGAAGGGAAAATTCACCCCTCCACTTT.

A few counts support this clone. V and J are TRBV5-8 and TRBJ2-1; D not certain. The CDR3 loop spans 15 amino acids. Trimming took off 4 bases at V and 0 bases at J, with 11 bases between the two ends. Germline CDR1 reads SGHTS; CDR2 reads YDEGEE. CDR3: CASSLGYSSYNEQFF. The CDR3 nucleotides are TGTGCCAGCAGCCTGGGCTACAGCTCCTACAATGAGCAGTTCTTC. The full variable domain, in which reference TRBV5-8 and TRBJ2-1 provide the parts outside the CDR3, is EAGVTQSPTHLIKTRGQQATLRCSPISGHTSVYWYQQALGLGLQFLLWYDEGEERNRGNFPPRFSGRQFPNYSSELNVNALELEDSALYLCASSLGYSSYNEQFFGPGTRLTVL.

DNA of the CDR3: TGTGCCAGCTCACCGGGGACCGTACGTGAGCAGTTCTTC. It encodes CASSPGTVREQFF. The chain combines TRBV18 with TRBJ2-1; D could derive from TRBD1 or TRBD2 (5 bases each). CDR1 is KGHSH and CDR2 is LQKENI in the germline V gene. V was clipped by 3 bases and J by 9 bases, with 12 bases between them. The CDR3 is made up of 13 amino acids.